The clone carrying this T cell receptor beta chain has only one observation. Antigen unknown. This entry comes from a study of cytomegalovirus exposure and HLA in healthy donors. Study findings and constraints: CMV serostatus alone was available as immune exposure information.

Both 60 Vbeta primers and 13 Jbeta primers went into the PCR. Sequencing used immunoSEQ multiplex PCR; TCRdb keeps in-frame clones, though not all of them. The table lists 250,000 or so clones, nearly 95% of them singletons, with roughly 1.5% in the top ten. Germline CDR1 and CDR2: MNHNS and SASEGT. The CDR3 sequence is 14 residues long. V was trimmed by 0 bases and J by 7 bases, leaving 12 bases between them. The receptor comes from a girl aged 2 to 9 in good health and CMV-seronegative. The V and J genes are TRBV6-1 and TRBJ1-2; the D is unclear. The specimen sequenced was PBMCs. For the CDR3, the DNA is TGTGCCAGCAGTGAAGCGCCGGGGATGGGTGGCTACACCTTC. Translated, it gives CASSEAPGMGGYTF.